The 21 T cell receptor beta chains below were found in one sample sequenced in a study of cytomegalovirus exposure and HLA in healthy donors. 60 Vbeta and 13 Jbeta primers were used in PCR. Repertoires were generated with immunoSEQ multiplex PCR, while TCRdb's copy carries only in-frame clones and drops some. Among 250,000 to 350,000 clones listed, about 80% were seen once. The source material was PBMCs. Every receptor here comes from a girl aged 2 to 10 in good health and CMV-seronegative.

J is TRBJ2-3 and V is TRBV7-9; maybe TRBD2 (6 bases). There are 16 residues in the CDR3. V lost 5 bases and J 2 bases, leaving 17 bases between the germline ends. Germline CDR1 and CDR2: SEHNR and FQNEAQ (reference sequence). The CDR3 DNA reads TGTGCCAGCAGCGACAGTAGCGGCCACCTCACAGATACGCAGTATTTT. The encoded protein is CASSDSSGHLTDTQYF.

This chain links TRBV7-9 with TRBJ2-1; D is possibly TRBD2 (6 bases). V dropped 6 bases and J dropped 7 bases, with 22 bases sitting between them. This CDR3 has 16 residues. CDR1 is SEHNR, CDR2 FQNEAQ, per germline (reference sequence). CDR3 loop: CASRYKSGYGYNEQFF. Written as DNA, the CDR3 is TGTGCCAGCAGGTACAAGAGCGGGTATGGATATAATGAGCAGTTCTTC.

This clone was detected only a few times. At one end the junction does not follow the germline gene, possibly because of a read error. The chain combines TRBV7-9 with TRBJ1-2, with 9 bases identical to TRBD1. Germline CDR1 SEHNR, CDR2 FQNEAQ (reference sequence). The CDR3 runs 13 residues. CDR3 bases: TGTTCCAGCACCTTGGGACAGGGCCATGGCTACACCTTC. Encoded protein: CSSTLGQGHGYTF.

The chain recombines TRBV28 with TRBJ2-3, with 12 bases lining up with TRBD2. Germline loops: CDR1 MDHEN, CDR2 SYDVKM. V lost 5 bases, J lost 0 bases, and 3 bases stayed unmatched. The CDR3 contains 16 residues. CDR3 in DNA: TGTGCCAGCAGTCACCTAGCGGGAGGGAGCACAGATACGCAGTATTTT. Protein product: CASSHLAGGSTDTQYF.

CDR3 sequence reads: CASSVTGGRLDTQYF. CDR3 nucleotide sequence: TGTGCCAGCAGCGTAACGGGGGGGCGCTTAGATACGCAGTATTTT. The genes are TRBV9 and TRBJ2-3; 8 nucleotides match TRBD2. The CDR3 spans 15 residues. V was pared by 1 base and J by 5 bases, with 6 bases of the junction left unmatched. In germline, CDR1 is SGDLS, CDR2 YYNGEE.

The genes are TRBV2 and TRBJ2-7; weak D call: TRBD2 (5 bases). Looked up from germline, CDR1 is SNHLY and CDR2 is FYNNEI. This CDR3 comprises 12 residues. Trimming removed 5 bases at V and 6 bases at J, with 11 bases between. CDR3 sequence (DNA): TGTGCCAGCAGTCGGGGTGGTGGCGAGCAGTACTTC. Its protein product is CASSRGGGEQYF.

The V and J genes are TRBV6-1 and TRBJ1-2, with TRBD1 matching over 7 bases. CDR3 length: 13 residues. Trimming cost V 7 bases and J 4 bases; bases outside gene matches: 6. CDR1 MNHNS and CDR2 SASEGT come from the germline V gene. CDR3 region: CASKPTGSYGYTF. Here the CDR3 DNA reads TGTGCCAGCAAACCGACAGGGAGCTATGGCTACACCTTC.

The count of this clone is one. The V gene is TRBV21-1, the J gene TRBJ1-3; TRBD1 is taken as the D call from the table, unchecked against the DNA. TRBV21-1 is a recognized pseudogene. The CDR3 runs to 12 residues. Here the CDR3 DNA reads TGTGCCAGCTTGTTAGGGGGTAACACCATATATTTT. Translation: CASLLGGNTIYF.

This chain connects TRBV14 to TRBJ1-2, with a weak D call TRBD1 (5 bases). V gave up 0 bases and J gave up 4 bases, with 12 bases separating them. The CDR3 length is 15 residues. Germline CDR1 reads SGHDN; CDR2 reads FVKESK. CDR3: CASSQERGEVYGYTF. The CDR3 DNA reads as TGTGCCAGCAGCCAAGAGAGAGGGGAGGTCTATGGCTACACCTTC.

The chain couples TRBV19 to TRBJ2-1; possible D gene TRBD2, 6 bases. V dropped 4 bases and J dropped 7 bases, with 14 bases sitting between them. The CDR3 spans 14 residues. CDR1 LNHDA and CDR2 SQIVND come from the germline V gene (reference sequence). The CDR3 nucleotides read TGTGCCAGTAGTAACGACCGGGAGTGGAATGAGCAGTTCTTC. It yields the protein CASSNDREWNEQFF.

This sequence joins TRBV7-8 and TRBJ2-7, with 13 bases matching TRBD2. CDR1 and CDR2 (germline): SGHVS, FQNEAQ. The CDR3 spans 15 residues. Trimming took 5 bases from V and 2 from J; bases not matched to a gene: 3. The CDR3: CASSPGLAGAYEQYF. The CDR3 nucleotides read TGTGCCAGCAGCCCTGGACTAGCGGGAGCCTACGAGCAGTACTTC.

The chain uses TRBV9 and TRBJ2-1, with unresolved D. V shed 2 bases and J shed 5 bases, with 11 bases lying between them. CDR1 and CDR2 from the germline V gene are SGDLS and YYNGEE. CDR3 length equals 14 residues. CDR3 amino acids: CASSVDSFNNEQFF. The CDR3 DNA reads TGTGCCAGCAGCGTCGACTCCTTCAACAATGAGCAGTTCTTC. The variable domain in full, with the rest retrieved from reference TRBV9 and TRBJ2-1, is DSGVTQTPKHLITATGQRVTLRCSPRSGDLSVYWYQQSLDQGLQFLIQYYNGEERAKGNILERFSAQQFPDLHSELNLSSLELGDSALYFCASSVDSFNNEQFFGPGTRLTVL.

V usage is TRBV7-8 and J usage is TRBJ2-5; 10 bases map to TRBD1. CDR3 length equals 15 residues. Germline trimming cut 6 bases from V and 4 bases from J; bases unmatched to any gene: 8. Germline loops: CDR1 SGHVS, CDR2 FQNEAQ. The CDR3 DNA sequence: TGTGCCAGCAGGGGACCGGGACAGGGGAGAGAGACCCAGTACTTC. Its protein is CASRGPGQGRETQYF.

This clone was seen only a few times. V usage is TRBV28 and J usage is TRBJ1-2, with D perhaps TRBD1 (6 bases). Germline CDR1 reads MDHEN; CDR2 reads SYDVKM. Trimming removed 3 bases from V and 3 bases from J, with 14 bases in between. The CDR3 is made up of 15 amino acids. The CDR3 sequence is CASSFLIRGDYGYTF. The CDR3 coding sequence is TGTGCCAGCAGTTTTTTGATCAGGGGTGACTATGGCTACACCTTC.

V is TRBV11-2 and J is TRBJ1-1; the D gene is possibly TRBD1 (6 bases). The V end was cut by 3 bases, the J end by 10 bases, with 15 bases between. There are 13 residues in the CDR3. CDR1 and CDR2 from the germline V gene are SGHAT and FQNNGV. The CDR3 loop is CASSFGGSRGAFF. CDR3 DNA: TGTGCCAGCAGCTTCGGGGGGTCCAGGGGAGCTTTCTTT.

The chain is built from TRBV10-3 and TRBJ1-1, with a tentative D call TRBD1 (5 bases). The CDR3 has 13 residues. The germline CDR1 and CDR2 sequences are ENHRY and SYGVKD. Trimming shortened V by 11 bases and J by 1 base, and 14 bases separated the two germline ends. The CDR3 bases are TGTGCCGCCCAGGGCACTGCGAACACTGAAGCTTTCTTT. This codes for CAAQGTANTEAFF.

This chain uses TRBV27 with TRBJ2-3; the D gene is possibly TRBD1 (5 bases). Germline V gives CDR1 MNHEY, CDR2 SMNVEV (reference sequence). V lost 5 bases and J 6 bases, leaving 12 bases between the germline ends. The CDR3 totals 13 residues. This CDR3 reads CASSLGDADTQYF. CDR3 DNA: TGTGCCAGCAGTCTAGGGGATGCGGATACGCAGTATTTT.

The chain has TRBV15 and TRBJ1-4, with 7 bases that match TRBD1. This CDR3 region has 17 residues. Germline assignment: CDR1 LNHNV and CDR2 YYDKDF (reference sequence). V shed 1 base, J shed 4 bases, and the junction held 9 bases outside the gene matches. CDR3 region: CATSRVPRDSDNEKLFF. The DNA of the CDR3 is TGTGCCACCAGCAGAGTACCCCGGGACAGTGATAATGAAAAACTGTTTTTT.

This clone has only one observation. This rearrangement joins TRBV7-9 to TRBJ2-1; no firm D call. The V gene's germline CDR1 is SEHNR and CDR2 FQNEAQ (reference sequence). The CDR3 is 13 residues long. V lost 6 bases to trimming and J lost 6 bases, with 12 bases between them. CDR3 DNA: TGTGCCAGCAGAGCTATGAGTGGCAATGAGCAGTTCTTC. It yields the protein CASRAMSGNEQFF.

This chain connects TRBV4-2 to TRBJ2-3; 7 bases are shared with TRBD1. The V and J ends lost 4 bases and 0 bases, in that order; junction bases with no gene match: 7. The V gene's germline CDR1 is LGHNA and CDR2 YNFKEQ. The CDR3 contains 16 residues. This CDR3 reads CASSLRTGASTDTQYF. The DNA for the CDR3 is TGTGCCAGCAGCCTCAGGACAGGCGCTAGCACAGATACGCAGTATTTT.

This chain links TRBV15 with TRBJ2-7; 7 positions match TRBD2. This CDR3 is built from 14 residues. Trimming cost V 9 bases and J 1 base; bases outside gene matches: 9. Per germline, CDR1 LNHNV and CDR2 YYDKDF (reference sequence). The CDR3 region is CATGGTDISYEQYF. The CDR3 DNA reads TGTGCCACGGGAGGGACCGACATTTCCTACGAGCAGTACTTC.